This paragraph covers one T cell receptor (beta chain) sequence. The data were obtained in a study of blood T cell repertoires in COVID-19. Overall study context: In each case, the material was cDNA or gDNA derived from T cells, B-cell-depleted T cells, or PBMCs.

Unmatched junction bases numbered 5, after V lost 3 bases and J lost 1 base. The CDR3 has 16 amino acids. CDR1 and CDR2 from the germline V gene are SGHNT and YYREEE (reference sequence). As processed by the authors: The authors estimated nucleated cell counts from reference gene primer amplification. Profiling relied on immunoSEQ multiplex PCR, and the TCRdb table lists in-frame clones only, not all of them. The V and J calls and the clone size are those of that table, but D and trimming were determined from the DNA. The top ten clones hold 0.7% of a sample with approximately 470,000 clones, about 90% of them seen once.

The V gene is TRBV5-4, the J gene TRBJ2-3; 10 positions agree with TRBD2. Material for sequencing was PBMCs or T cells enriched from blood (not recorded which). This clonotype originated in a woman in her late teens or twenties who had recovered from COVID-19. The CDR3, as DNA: TGTGCCAGCAGCTCCCTCCTAGCGGGGGGCACAGATACGCAGTATTTT. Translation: CASSSLLAGGTDTQYF.